Below are 8 T cell receptor beta chains sequenced from a single sample in a study of cytomegalovirus exposure and HLA in healthy donors. The primer mix had 60 Vbeta and 13 Jbeta primers. Assay used: immunoSEQ multiplex PCR; TCRdb lists only in-frame clones, some missing. The sample holds some 150,000 clones; around four fifths are singletons and the top ten take 2% to 3%. The sample taken for sequencing was PBMCs. All receptors come from a boy between 2 and 10 years old in good health and CMV-seronegative.

This chain uses TRBV28 with TRBJ1-5, with D maybe TRBD1 (6 bases). The CDR3 runs to 15 residues. In germline, CDR1 is MDHEN, CDR2 SYDVKM. Between the trimmed V and J ends, which lost 3 bases and 7 bases, there was a span of 16 bases. This CDR3 reads CASSFSLGGGQPQHF. CDR3 DNA: TGTGCCAGCAGTTTTTCTTTAGGCGGGGGCCAGCCCCAGCATTTT. The complete variable domain, with remaining parts taken from reference TRBV28 and TRBJ1-5, reads DVKVTQSSRYLVKRTGEKVFLECVQDMDHENMFWYRQDPGLGLRLIYFSYDVKMKEKGDIPEGYSVSREKKERFSLILESASTNQTSMYLCASSFSLGGGQPQHFGDGTRLSIL.

The chain uses TRBV18 and TRBJ2-5, with 7 bases matching TRBD1. CDR3 length: 15 residues. V lost 5 bases and J lost 7; bases outside the gene matches: 13. Germline CDR1 KGHSH, CDR2 LQKENI. The CDR3 nucleotides are TGTGCCAGCTCAAGGGACGAAGGGGGCGGAGGGACCCAGTACTTC. Its protein is CASSRDEGGGGTQYF.

This chain joins TRBV5-1 and TRBJ1-2; D is unresolved. Germline assignment: CDR1 SGHRS and CDR2 YFSETQ. This CDR3 is 12 amino acids long. V was clipped by 4 bases and J by 6 bases, with 10 bases between them. CDR3: CASSPTRDGYTF. CDR3 in DNA: TGCGCCAGCAGCCCGACTCGTGATGGCTACACCTTC.

Of note for this clone: The junction departs from germline at one end; a sequencing error may be responsible. The chain's CDR3 is CASSERLSYNSPFHF. CDR3 in DNA: TGTGCCAGCAGCGAAAGACTCTCCTATAATTCACCCTTCCACTTT. The chain joins TRBV9 to TRBJ1-6; no firm D call. Germline V CDR1 and CDR2: SGDLS, YYNGEE. There are 15 residues in the CDR3.

This chain links TRBV9 with TRBJ2-3; TRBD2 might be the D (6 bases). The CDR3 covers 18 residues. Germline-derived CDR1 and CDR2 are SGDLS and YYNGEE. Deletions cut 0 bases from V and 4 bases from J, with 21 bases between. Here the CDR3 reads CASSVVTSGRLEPDTQYF. For the CDR3, the DNA is TGTGCCAGCAGCGTAGTGACGAGCGGGCGATTGGAACCAGATACGCAGTATTTT.

This chain links TRBV2 with TRBJ2-7; the match to TRBD1 covers 9 bases. Germline trimming cut 5 bases from V and 5 bases from J; bases unmatched to any gene: 10. Germline V lookup: CDR1 SNHLY, CDR2 FYNNEI. The CDR3 is made up of 15 amino acids. CDR3 loop: CASSFLQGAMNEQYF. For the CDR3, the DNA is TGTGCCAGCAGTTTTTTACAGGGGGCTATGAACGAGCAGTACTTC.

The chain recombines TRBV27 with TRBJ2-1; 9 bases map to TRBD1. The CDR3 sequence is 16 residues long. Germline loops: CDR1 MNHEY, CDR2 SMNVEV (reference sequence). Germline trimming cut 6 bases from V and 7 bases from J; bases unmatched to any gene: 13. CDR3 bases: TGTGCCAGCAGCCCAAACTGGGGACAGGGAAGGAATGAGCAGTTCTTC. Protein sequence: CASSPNWGQGRNEQFF.

CDR3 amino acids: CASSALSTDTQYF. CDR3 DNA sequence: TGCGCCAGCAGTGCCCTATCCACAGATACGCAGTATTTT. The J gene is TRBJ2-3, the V gene TRBV10-1; D gene ambiguous. From germline, CDR1 is WNHNN and CDR2 SYGVQD (reference sequence). The CDR3 is 13 residues long. V lost 4 bases and J lost 2, with 7 bases in between.